This passage covers 7 T cell receptor beta chains from one sample sequenced in a study of OX40 agonist ivuxolimab in advanced cancers. Assay used: immunoSEQ multiplex PCR; TCRdb lists only in-frame clones, some missing. The data contain about 69,000 clones, roughly 90% of them singletons. The input for sequencing was CD4+ or CD8+ T cells sorted from blood, taken in a trial of the OX40 agonist ivuxolimab. The source is an adult with an advanced solid tumor such as melanoma, head and neck, liver or kidney cancer.

In nucleotides, the CDR3 is TGTGCCAGCTCACCACCGACGGGGAAACAAGAGACCCAGTACTTC. This encodes CASSPPTGKQETQYF. The V gene is TRBV18, the J gene TRBJ2-5; a possible D gene is TRBD2 (5 bases). This CDR3 has 15 amino acids. Germline assignment: CDR1 KGHSH and CDR2 LQKENI. Trimming pared 0 bases from V and 2 bases from J, leaving 10 bases between.

This chain connects TRBV6-6 to TRBJ1-5, with D hard to call. V lost 4 bases, J lost 3 bases, and 10 bases lay in between. Per the germline V gene, CDR1 is MNHNY and CDR2 is SVGAGI (reference sequence). CDR3 size: 14 residues. The CDR3 sequence is CASSLPGYNQPQHF. CDR3 sequence (DNA): TGTGCCAGCAGTTTACCAGGATACAATCAGCCCCAGCATTTT.

The chain recombines TRBV6-1 with TRBJ2-7, with 7 bases lining up with TRBD1. The CDR3 totals 14 residues. From germline, CDR1 is MNHNS and CDR2 SASEGT. V lost 7 bases to trimming and J lost 7 bases; unmatched junction nucleotides: 13. The CDR3 sequence is CASKNPPTGLEQYF. The DNA of the CDR3 is TGTGCCAGCAAGAACCCCCCGACAGGGTTGGAGCAGTACTTC.

The rearrangement joins TRBV6-1 to TRBJ2-1; 9 bases map to TRBD2. The CDR3 has 15 residues. The ends lost 6 bases at V and 4 bases at J; junction bases unmatched: 7. Germline values: CDR1 MNHNS, CDR2 SASEGT. In DNA, the CDR3 is TGTGCCAGCAGGGAGAGCGGGAGGATTTACAATGAGCAGTTCTTC. It is translated as CASRESGRIYNEQFF.

This chain uses TRBV6-5 with TRBJ1-2, with D possibly matching TRBD1 (5 bases). Deletions cut 5 bases from V and 4 bases from J, with 14 bases between. The CDR3 totals 14 residues. Germline V gene sequence: CDR1 MNHEY, CDR2 SVGAGI. CDR3 nucleotide sequence: TGTGCCAGCAGTGCGGCAGGGCGGCGCTATGGCTACACCTTC. This translates into CASSAAGRRYGYTF.

The chain uses TRBV29-1 and TRBJ2-3, with D perhaps matching TRBD2 (5 bases). Germline V gives CDR1 SQVTM, CDR2 ANQGSEA. The CDR3 covers 12 residues. V shed 1 base and J shed 3 bases, with 5 bases lying between them. The CDR3 here is CSVEGGTDTQYF. CDR3 sequence (DNA): TGCAGCGTTGAAGGAGGGACAGATACGCAGTATTTT.

This chain joins TRBV10-2 and TRBJ2-7, with D tentatively TRBD1 or TRBD2 (5 bases each). The V end was cut by 10 bases, the J end by 0 bases, with 13 bases between. This CDR3 contains 13 residues. Per the germline V gene, CDR1 is WSHSY and CDR2 is SAAADI. The CDR3 region has the DNA TGCGCCACCAATGGGGGTAGCTCCTACGAGCAGTACTTC. Protein: CATNGGSSYEQYF.